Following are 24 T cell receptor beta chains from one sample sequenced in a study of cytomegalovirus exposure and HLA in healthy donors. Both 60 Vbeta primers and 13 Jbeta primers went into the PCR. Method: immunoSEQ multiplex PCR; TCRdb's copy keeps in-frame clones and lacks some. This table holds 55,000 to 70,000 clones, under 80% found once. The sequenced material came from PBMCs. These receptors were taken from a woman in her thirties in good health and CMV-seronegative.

In DNA, the CDR3 is TGTGCCAGTAGTATCACTCAGGGGGCTTTCGATACGCAGTATTTT. Encoded protein: CASSITQGAFDTQYF. The genes are TRBV19 and TRBJ2-3, with 8 positions matching TRBD1. The V segment lost 3 bases and the J segment 6 bases; nucleotides outside the gene matches: 8. The CDR3 extends over 15 amino acids. The germline CDR1 and CDR2 sequences are LNHDA and SQIVND (reference sequence).

CDR3 in amino acids: CASSTGGTGELFF. Here the CDR3 DNA reads TGTGCCAGCTCCACGGGGGGCACCGGGGAGCTGTTTTTT. The rearrangement joins TRBV18 to TRBJ2-2; 7 nucleotides match TRBD2. CDR3 length: 13 amino acids. CDR1 and CDR2 from the germline V gene are KGHSH and LQKENI. With V trimmed by 6 bases and J by 4 bases, 2 bases remained unmatched.

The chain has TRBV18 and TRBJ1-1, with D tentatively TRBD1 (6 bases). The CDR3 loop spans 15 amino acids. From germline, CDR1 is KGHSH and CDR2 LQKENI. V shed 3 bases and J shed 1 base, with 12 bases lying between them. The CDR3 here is CASSPGTRENTEAFF. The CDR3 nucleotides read TGTGCCAGCTCACCCGGGACACGGGAGAACACTGAAGCTTTCTTT. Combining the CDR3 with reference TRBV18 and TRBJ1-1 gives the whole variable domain NAGVMQNPRHLVRRRGQEARLRCSPMKGHSHVYWYRQLPEEGLKFMVYLQKENIIDESGMPKERFSAEFPKEGPSILRIQQVVRGDSAAYFCASSPGTRENTEAFFGQGTRLTVV.

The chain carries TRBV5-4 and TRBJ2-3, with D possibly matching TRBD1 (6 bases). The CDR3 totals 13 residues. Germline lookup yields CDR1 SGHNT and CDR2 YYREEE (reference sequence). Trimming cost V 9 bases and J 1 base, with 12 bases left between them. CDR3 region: CATSDRRTDTQYF. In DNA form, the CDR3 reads TGTGCCACCTCGGACAGACGCACAGATACGCAGTATTTT.

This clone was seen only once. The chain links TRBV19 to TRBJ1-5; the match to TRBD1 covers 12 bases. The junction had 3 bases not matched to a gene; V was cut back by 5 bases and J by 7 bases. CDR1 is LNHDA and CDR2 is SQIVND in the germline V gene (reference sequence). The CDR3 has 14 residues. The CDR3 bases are TGTGCCAGTAGTGGGACAGGGGGCACCCAGCCCCAGCATTTT. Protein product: CASSGTGGTQPQHF.

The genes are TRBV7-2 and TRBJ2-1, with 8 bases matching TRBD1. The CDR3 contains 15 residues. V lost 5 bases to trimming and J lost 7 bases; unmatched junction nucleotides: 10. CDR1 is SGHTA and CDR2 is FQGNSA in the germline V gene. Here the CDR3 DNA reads TGTGCCAGCAGCCCCCCTTTGCAGGGGGCGAATGAGCAGTTCTTC. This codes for CASSPPLQGANEQFF.

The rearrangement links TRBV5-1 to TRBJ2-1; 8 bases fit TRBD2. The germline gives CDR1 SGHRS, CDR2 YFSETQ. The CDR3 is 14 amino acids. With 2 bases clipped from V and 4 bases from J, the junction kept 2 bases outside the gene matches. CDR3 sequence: CASSLAGDYNEQFF. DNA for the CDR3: TGCGCCAGCAGCTTAGCGGGGGATTACAATGAGCAGTTCTTC.

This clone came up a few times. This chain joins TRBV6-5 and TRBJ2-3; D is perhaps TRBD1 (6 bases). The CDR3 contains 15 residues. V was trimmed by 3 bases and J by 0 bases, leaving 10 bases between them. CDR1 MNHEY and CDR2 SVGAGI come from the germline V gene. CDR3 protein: CASSYTTGSTDTQYF. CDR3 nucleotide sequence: TGTGCCAGCAGTTATACGACAGGTAGCACAGATACGCAGTATTTT.

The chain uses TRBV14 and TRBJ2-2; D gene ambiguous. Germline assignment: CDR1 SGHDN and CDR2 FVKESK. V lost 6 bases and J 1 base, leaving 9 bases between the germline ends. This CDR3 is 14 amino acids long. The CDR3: CASSLNWNTGELFF. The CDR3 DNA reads TGTGCCAGCAGTCTGAACTGGAACACCGGGGAGCTGTTTTTT.

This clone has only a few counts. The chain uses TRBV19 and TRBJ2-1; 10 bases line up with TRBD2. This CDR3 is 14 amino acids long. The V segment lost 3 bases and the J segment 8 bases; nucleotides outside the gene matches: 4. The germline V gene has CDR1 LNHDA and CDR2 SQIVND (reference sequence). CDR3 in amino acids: CASSISGRWYEQFF. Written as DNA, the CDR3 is TGTGCCAGTAGTATTAGCGGGAGGTGGTATGAGCAGTTCTTC.

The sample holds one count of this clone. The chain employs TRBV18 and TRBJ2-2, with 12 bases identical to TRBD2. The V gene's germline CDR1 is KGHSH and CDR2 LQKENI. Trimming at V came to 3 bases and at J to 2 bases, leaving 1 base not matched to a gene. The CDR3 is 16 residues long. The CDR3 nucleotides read TGTGCCAGCTCACCTGGACTAGCGGGAAACACCGGGGAGCTGTTTTTT. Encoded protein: CASSPGLAGNTGELFF.

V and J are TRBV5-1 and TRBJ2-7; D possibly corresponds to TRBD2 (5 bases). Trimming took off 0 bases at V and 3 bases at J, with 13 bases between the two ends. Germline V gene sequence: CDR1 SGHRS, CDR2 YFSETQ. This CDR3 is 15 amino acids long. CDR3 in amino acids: CASSLGGLDDYEQYV. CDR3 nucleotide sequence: TGCGCCAGCAGCTTGGGTGGACTGGATGACTACGAGCAGTACGTC.

Here the CDR3 reads CASSLVTAGGNSGANVLTF. DNA of the CDR3: TGTGCCAGCAGCTTAGTGACGGCAGGGGGTAACTCTGGGGCCAACGTCCTGACTTTC. The rearrangement links TRBV7-2 to TRBJ2-6; 7 bases line up with TRBD1. CDR3 size: 19 residues. V dropped 1 base and J dropped 0; count of bases not matched to a gene: 9. CDR1 SGHTA and CDR2 FQGNSA come from the germline V gene.

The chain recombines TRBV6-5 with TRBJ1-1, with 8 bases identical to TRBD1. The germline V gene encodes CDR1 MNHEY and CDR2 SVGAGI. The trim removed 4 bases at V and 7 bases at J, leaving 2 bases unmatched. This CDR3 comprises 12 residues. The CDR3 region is CASSSGTGEAFF. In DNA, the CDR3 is TGTGCCAGCAGTTCAGGGACAGGTGAAGCTTTCTTT.

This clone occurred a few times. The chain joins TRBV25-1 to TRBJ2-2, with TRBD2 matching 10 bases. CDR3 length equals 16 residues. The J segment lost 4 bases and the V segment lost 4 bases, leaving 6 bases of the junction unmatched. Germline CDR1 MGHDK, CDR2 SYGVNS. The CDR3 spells CASSASSGSGTGELFF. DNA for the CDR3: TGTGCCAGCAGTGCCTCTAGCGGGAGTGGCACCGGGGAGCTGTTTTTT.

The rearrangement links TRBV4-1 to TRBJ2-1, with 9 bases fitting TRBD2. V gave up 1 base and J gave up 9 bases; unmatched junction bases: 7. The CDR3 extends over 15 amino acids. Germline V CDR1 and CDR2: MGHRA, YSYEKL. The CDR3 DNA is TGCGCCAGCAGCCAAGGAGGCGGGAGGGACTGTGAGCAGTTCTTC. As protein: CASSQGGGRDCEQFF.

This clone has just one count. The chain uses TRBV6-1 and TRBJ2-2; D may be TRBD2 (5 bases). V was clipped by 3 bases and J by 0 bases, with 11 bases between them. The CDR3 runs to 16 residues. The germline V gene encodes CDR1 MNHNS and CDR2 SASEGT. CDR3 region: CASSDEGPANTGELFF. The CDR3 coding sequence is TGTGCCAGCAGTGATGAGGGTCCGGCGAACACCGGGGAGCTGTTTTTT.

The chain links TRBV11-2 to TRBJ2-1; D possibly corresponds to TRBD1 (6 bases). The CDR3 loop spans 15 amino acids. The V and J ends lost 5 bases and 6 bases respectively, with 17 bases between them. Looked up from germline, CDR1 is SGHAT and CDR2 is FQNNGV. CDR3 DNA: TGTGCCAGCAGCCAGGCCAGGGCAGGGGTCAATGAGCAGTTCTTC. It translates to CASSQARAGVNEQFF.

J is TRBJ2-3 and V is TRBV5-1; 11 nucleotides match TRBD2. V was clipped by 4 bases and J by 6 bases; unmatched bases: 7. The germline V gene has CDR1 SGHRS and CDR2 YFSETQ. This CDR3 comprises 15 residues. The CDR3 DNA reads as TGCGCCAGCAGCATACGACTAGCGGGAACGGATACGCAGTATTTT. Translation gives CASSIRLAGTDTQYF.

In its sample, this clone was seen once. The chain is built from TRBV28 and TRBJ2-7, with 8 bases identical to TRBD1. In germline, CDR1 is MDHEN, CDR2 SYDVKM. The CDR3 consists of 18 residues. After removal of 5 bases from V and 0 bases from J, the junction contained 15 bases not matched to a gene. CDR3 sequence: CASSAGTGGTWNSYEQYF. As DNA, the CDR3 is TGTGCCAGCAGTGCCGGGACAGGAGGGACCTGGAACTCCTACGAGCAGTACTTC.

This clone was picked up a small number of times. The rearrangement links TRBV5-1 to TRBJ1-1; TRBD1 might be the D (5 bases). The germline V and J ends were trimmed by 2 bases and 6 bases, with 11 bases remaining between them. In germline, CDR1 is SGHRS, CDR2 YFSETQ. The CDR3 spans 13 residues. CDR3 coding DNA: TGCGCCAGCAGCTTCAGCAGGGAGGCTGAAGCTTTCTTT. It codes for CASSFSREAEAFF.

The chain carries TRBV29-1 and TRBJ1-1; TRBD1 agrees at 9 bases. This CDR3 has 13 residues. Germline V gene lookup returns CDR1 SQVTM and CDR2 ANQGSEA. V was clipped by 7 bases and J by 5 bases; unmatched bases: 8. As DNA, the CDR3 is TGCAGCGGAAAATACAGGGGGCTAACTGAAGCTTTCTTT. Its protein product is CSGKYRGLTEAFF.

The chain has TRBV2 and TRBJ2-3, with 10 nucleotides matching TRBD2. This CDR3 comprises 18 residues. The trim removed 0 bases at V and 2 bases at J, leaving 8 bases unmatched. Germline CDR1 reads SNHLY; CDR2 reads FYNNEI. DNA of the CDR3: TGTGCCAGCAGTGAAGCTACATGGACTAGCGGTTTCACAGATACGCAGTATTTT. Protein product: CASSEATWTSGFTDTQYF.

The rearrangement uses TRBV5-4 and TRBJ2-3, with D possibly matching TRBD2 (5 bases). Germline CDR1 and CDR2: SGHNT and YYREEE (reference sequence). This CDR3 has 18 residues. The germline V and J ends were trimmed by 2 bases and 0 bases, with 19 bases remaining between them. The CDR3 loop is CASSFSGSLPFSTDTQYF. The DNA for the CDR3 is TGTGCCAGCAGCTTTTCGGGGTCACTCCCCTTTAGCACAGATACGCAGTATTTT.